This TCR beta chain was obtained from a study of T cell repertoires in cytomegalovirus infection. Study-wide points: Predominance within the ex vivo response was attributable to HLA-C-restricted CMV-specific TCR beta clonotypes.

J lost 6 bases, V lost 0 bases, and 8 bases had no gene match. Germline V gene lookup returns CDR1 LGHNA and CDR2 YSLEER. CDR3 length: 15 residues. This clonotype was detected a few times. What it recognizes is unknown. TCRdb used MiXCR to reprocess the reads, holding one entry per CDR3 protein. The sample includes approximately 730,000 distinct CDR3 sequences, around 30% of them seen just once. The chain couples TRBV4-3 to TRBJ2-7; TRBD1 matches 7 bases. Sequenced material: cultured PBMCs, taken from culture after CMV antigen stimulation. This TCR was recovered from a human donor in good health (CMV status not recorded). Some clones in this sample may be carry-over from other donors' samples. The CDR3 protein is CASSQEGTDTGEQYF. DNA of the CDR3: TGCGCCAGCAGCCAAGAAGGGACAGATACTGGCGAGCAGTACTTC.